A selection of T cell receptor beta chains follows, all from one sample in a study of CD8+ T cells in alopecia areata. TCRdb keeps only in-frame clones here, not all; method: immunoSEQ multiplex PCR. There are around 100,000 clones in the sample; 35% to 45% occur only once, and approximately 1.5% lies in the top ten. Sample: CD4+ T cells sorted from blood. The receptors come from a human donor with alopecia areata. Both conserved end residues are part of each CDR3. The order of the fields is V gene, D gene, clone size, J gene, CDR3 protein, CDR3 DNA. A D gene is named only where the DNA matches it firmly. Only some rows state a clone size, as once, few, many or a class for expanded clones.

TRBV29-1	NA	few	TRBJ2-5	CSVEQSVQETQYF	TGCAGCGTTGAACAGTCAGTACAAGAGACCCAGTACTTC
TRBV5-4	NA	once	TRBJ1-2	CASTETNYGYTF	TGTGCCAGCACCGAAACTAACTATGGCTACACCTTC
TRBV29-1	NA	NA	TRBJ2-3	CSVRSTDTQYF	TGCAGCGTTCGAAGCACAGATACGCAGTATTTT
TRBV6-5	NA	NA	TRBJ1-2	CASSRDKNYGYTF	TGTGCCAGCAGTCGGGACAAAAACTATGGCTACACCTTC
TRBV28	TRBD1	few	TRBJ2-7	CASRYRGPYEQYF	TGTGCCAGCAGGTACAGGGGCCCCTACGAGCAGTACTTC
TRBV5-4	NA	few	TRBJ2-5	CASSFISGFETQYF	TGTGCCAGCAGCTTCATTTCAGGGTTCGAGACCCAGTACTTC
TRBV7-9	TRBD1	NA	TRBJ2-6	CASSLRGLGANVLTF	TGTGCCAGCAGTTTAAGGGGGCTTGGGGCCAACGTCCTGACTTTC
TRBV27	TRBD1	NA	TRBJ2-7	CASTTGTGLGYEQYF	TGTGCCAGCACGACCGGGACAGGGTTGGGCTACGAGCAGTACTTC
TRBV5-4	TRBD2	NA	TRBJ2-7	CASLPPGTSGVNEQYF	TGTGCCAGCCTACCTCCCGGGACTAGCGGAGTTAACGAGCAGTACTTC
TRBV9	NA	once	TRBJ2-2	CASTRTGHPNTGELFF	TGTGCCAGCACTCGGACCGGACATCCGAACACCGGGGAGCTGTTTTTT
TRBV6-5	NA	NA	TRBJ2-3	CASSFSESTDTQYF	TGTGCCAGCAGCTTTTCGGAAAGCACAGATACGCAGTATTTT
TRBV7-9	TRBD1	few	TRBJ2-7	CASSLAVQGYEQYF	TGTGCCAGCAGCTTAGCGGTACAGGGGTACGAGCAGTACTTC
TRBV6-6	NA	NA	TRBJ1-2	CASSYSRGFSSYGYTF	TGTGCCAGCAGTTACTCGAGGGGATTTTCTAGCTATGGCTACACCTTC
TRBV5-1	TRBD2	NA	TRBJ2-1	CASSRTYDGRANEQFF	TGCGCCAGCAGCCGAACTTACGACGGGAGGGCCAATGAGCAGTTCTTC
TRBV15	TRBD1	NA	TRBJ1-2	CATSRGSDRGGYTF	TGTGCCACCAGCAGAGGGTCGGACAGGGGCGGCTACACCTTC
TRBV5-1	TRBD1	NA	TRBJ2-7	CASCPRDRGLEQYF	TGCGCCAGCTGTCCCCGGGACAGGGGGCTCGAGCAGTACTTC
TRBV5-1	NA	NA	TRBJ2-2	CASSLIRTGELFF	TGCGCCAGCAGCCTCATCAGAACCGGGGAGCTGTTTTTT
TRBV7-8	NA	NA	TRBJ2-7	CASSPVAITYEQYF	TGTGCCAGCAGCCCCGTCGCCATTACCTACGAGCAGTACTTC
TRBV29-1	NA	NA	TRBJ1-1	CSVEMVGNTEAFF	TGCAGCGTTGAAATGGTCGGGAACACTGAAGCTTTCTTT
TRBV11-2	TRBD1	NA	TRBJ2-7	CASSSGQGIYEQYF	TGTGCCAGCAGCTCGGGACAGGGGATCTACGAGCAGTACTTC
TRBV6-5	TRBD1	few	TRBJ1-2	CASISTGDYGYTF	TGTGCCAGCATCTCGACAGGGGACTATGGCTACACCTTC
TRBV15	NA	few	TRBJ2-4	CATSRVGQIGRLAKNIQYF	TGTGCCACCAGCAGAGTAGGTCAGATCGGCCGACTAGCCAAAAACATTCAGTACTTC
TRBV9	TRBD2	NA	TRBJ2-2	CASSDRLAGFTGELFF	TGTGCCAGCAGCGATCGACTAGCGGGCTTCACCGGGGAGCTGTTTTTT
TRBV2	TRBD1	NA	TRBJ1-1	CASSEWDRGRTEAFF	TGTGCCAGCAGTGAATGGGACAGGGGGCGTACTGAAGCTTTCTTT
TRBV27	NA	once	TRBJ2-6	CASSPLSGANVLTF	TGTGCCAGCAGTCCCCTCTCTGGGGCCAACGTCCTGACTTTC
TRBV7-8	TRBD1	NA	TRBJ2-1	CASSLGHGTDYNEQFF	TGTGCCAGCAGCTTAGGGCACGGGACAGACTACAATGAGCAGTTCTTC
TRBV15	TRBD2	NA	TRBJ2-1	CATSREPIAGVEQFF	TGTGCCACCAGCAGAGAACCAATAGCGGGAGTTGAGCAGTTCTTC
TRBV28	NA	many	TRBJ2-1	CASSLPQVNEQFF	TGTGCCAGCAGTTTACCACAGGTCAATGAGCAGTTCTTC
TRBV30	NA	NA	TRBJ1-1	CAWSVGREAFF	TGTGCCTGGAGTGTAGGTAGGGAAGCTTTCTTT
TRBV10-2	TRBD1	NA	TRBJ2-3	CASKTGGSTDTQYF	TGCGCCAGCAAAACAGGGGGCTCCACAGATACGCAGTATTTT
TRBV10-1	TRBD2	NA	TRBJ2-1	CASSNFTSGRGYYNEQFF	TGCGCCAGCAGTAACTTCACTAGCGGGAGGGGGTATTACAATGAGCAGTTCTTC
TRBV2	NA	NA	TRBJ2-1	CASNRDIYNEQFF	TGTGCCAGCAATCGTGACATCTACAATGAGCAGTTCTTC
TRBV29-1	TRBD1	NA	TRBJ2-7	CSGYRGHEQYF	TGCAGCGGCTACAGGGGGCACGAGCAGTACTTC
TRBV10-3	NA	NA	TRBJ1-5	CATGNSQPQHF	TGTGCCACCGGGAATTCTCAGCCCCAGCATTTT
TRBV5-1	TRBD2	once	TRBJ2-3	CASSTRTSGRQTDTQYF	TGCGCCAGCAGCACCCGGACTAGCGGGAGGCAGACAGATACGCAGTATTTT
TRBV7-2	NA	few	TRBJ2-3	CASSPGFVDTQYF	TGTGCCAGCAGCCCAGGGTTCGTGGATACGCAGTATTTT
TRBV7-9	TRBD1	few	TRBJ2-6	CASSLEGQFNVLTF	TGTGCCAGCAGCTTAGAGGGACAGTTCAACGTCCTGACTTTC
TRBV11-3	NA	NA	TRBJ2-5	CASSTGTVDGDQETQYF	TGTGCCAGCAGCACCGGCACCGTCGACGGAGACCAAGAGACCCAGTACTTC
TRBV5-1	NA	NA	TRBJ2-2	CASSFREISHTGELFF	TGCGCCAGCAGCTTTAGAGAGATCTCACACACCGGGGAGCTGTTTTTT
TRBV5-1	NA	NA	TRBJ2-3	CASSFSPTSTDTQYF	TGCGCCAGCAGCTTTTCCCCGACAAGCACAGATACGCAGTATTTT
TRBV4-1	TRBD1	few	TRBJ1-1	CASSQGSQGYTEAFF	TGCGCCAGCAGCCAAGGGTCACAGGGGTACACTGAAGCTTTCTTT
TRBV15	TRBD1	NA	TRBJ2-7	CATSRRDRTYEQYF	TGTGCCACCAGCCGAAGGGACAGGACCTACGAGCAGTACTTC
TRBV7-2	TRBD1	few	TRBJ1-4	CASSRQGSNEKLFF	TGTGCCAGCAGCCGACAGGGTTCTAATGAAAAACTGTTTTTT
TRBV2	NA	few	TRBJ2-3	CASSERTDTQYF	TGTGCCAGCAGTGAACGGACAGATACGCAGTATTTT
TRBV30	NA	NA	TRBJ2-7	CAQGQDYEQYF	TGTGCCCAGGGACAAGACTACGAGCAGTACTTC